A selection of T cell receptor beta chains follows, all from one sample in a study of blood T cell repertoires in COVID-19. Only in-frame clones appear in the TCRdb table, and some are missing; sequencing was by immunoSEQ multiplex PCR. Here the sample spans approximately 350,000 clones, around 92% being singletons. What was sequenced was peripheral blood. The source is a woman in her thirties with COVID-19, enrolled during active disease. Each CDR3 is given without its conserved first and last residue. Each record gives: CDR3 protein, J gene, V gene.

CDR3aa: ASSKTSGRGTDTQY; j_gene: TRBJ2-3; v_gene: TRBV6-4
CDR3aa: ATSGQGSNTEAF; j_gene: TRBJ1-1; v_gene: TRBV24-1
CDR3aa: ASTSTRRGGNNEQF; j_gene: TRBJ2-1; v_gene: TRBV19
CDR3aa: ASSLDPGNTGELF; j_gene: TRBJ2-2; v_gene: TRBV5-1
CDR3aa: ARPQGPGY; j_gene: TRBJ2-5; v_gene: TRBV27
CDR3aa: ASSLSGTANTGELF; j_gene: TRBJ2-2; v_gene: TRBV5-4
CDR3aa: ASSQVPRQGGRGRKETQY; j_gene: TRBJ2-5; v_gene: TRBV4-1
CDR3aa: ASRRGTFTDTQY; j_gene: TRBJ2-3; v_gene: TRBV28
CDR3aa: ASSLDGGRGDTQY; j_gene: TRBJ2-3; v_gene: TRBV5-1
CDR3aa: ASSGTGGRNQPQH; j_gene: TRBJ1-5; v_gene: TRBV19
CDR3aa: ASSYLSLGYT; j_gene: TRBJ1-2; v_gene: TRBV6-2/TRBV6-3
CDR3aa: ASSQGVVSGGGNTIY; j_gene: TRBJ1-3; v_gene: TRBV4-1
CDR3aa: ASSVTAGIVTGELF; j_gene: TRBJ2-2; v_gene: TRBV7-2
CDR3aa: ASSQDTGTKNIQY; j_gene: TRBJ2-4; v_gene: TRBV4-3
CDR3aa: ASSPADWVAGELF; j_gene: TRBJ2-2; v_gene: TRBV27
CDR3aa: ASSMAGGAAGTNEQF; j_gene: TRBJ2-1; v_gene: TRBV19
CDR3aa: ASSYSPRQPPGYT; j_gene: TRBJ1-2; v_gene: TRBV6-2/TRBV6-3
CDR3aa: ASSDYLAARASRSEQF; j_gene: TRBJ2-1; v_gene: TRBV11-3
CDR3aa: ATSDLVRDARPNEKLF; j_gene: TRBJ1-4; v_gene: TRBV24-1
CDR3aa: ASSRTVNNEKLF; j_gene: TRBJ1-4; v_gene: TRBV7-2
CDR3aa: ASSLYSNPPQH; j_gene: TRBJ1-5; v_gene: TRBV28
CDR3aa: ASSPQMGGGENIQY; j_gene: TRBJ2-4; v_gene: TRBV18
CDR3aa: ASSLRTSGGPTGEQF; j_gene: TRBJ2-1; v_gene: TRBV3-1/TRBV3-2
CDR3aa: ASSQESSGVLETQY; j_gene: TRBJ2-5; v_gene: TRBV4-3
CDR3aa: ASIGGLDTGELF; j_gene: TRBJ2-2; v_gene: TRBV6-5
CDR3aa: ASRAGTEAF; j_gene: TRBJ1-1; v_gene: TRBV11-2
CDR3aa: SVGDRGLYGYT; j_gene: TRBJ1-2; v_gene: TRBV29-1
CDR3aa: ATSIGEFPLEGYT; j_gene: TRBJ1-2; v_gene: TRBV9
CDR3aa: ASSQGGRGYT; j_gene: TRBJ1-2; v_gene: TRBV27
CDR3aa: ASSLNSGQYTEAF; j_gene: TRBJ1-1; v_gene: TRBV7-2
CDR3aa: ASSEQGVVANYGYT; j_gene: TRBJ1-2; v_gene: TRBV25-1
CDR3aa: ASSAGGTGNEKLF; j_gene: TRBJ1-4; v_gene: TRBV5-1
CDR3aa: ASSPTGGAYNEKLF; j_gene: TRBJ1-4; v_gene: TRBV7-2
CDR3aa: ASTSGRAWYNEQF; j_gene: TRBJ2-1; v_gene: TRBV5-4
CDR3aa: ASIMRTKSYNEQF; j_gene: TRBJ2-1; v_gene: TRBV7-9
CDR3aa: ASSPAEIRNSPLH; j_gene: TRBJ1-6; v_gene: TRBV6-5
CDR3aa: ATSDSINTQY; j_gene: TRBJ2-3; v_gene: TRBV24-1
CDR3aa: ASSDMVEGSSYEQY; j_gene: TRBJ2-7; v_gene: TRBV2
CDR3aa: ASSQGRNTEAF; j_gene: TRBJ1-1; v_gene: TRBV16
CDR3aa: ASSLQGSNQPQH; j_gene: TRBJ1-5; v_gene: TRBV19
CDR3aa: ASSDTSSSYEQY; j_gene: TRBJ2-7; v_gene: TRBV2
CDR3aa: ASSLRTDQETQY; j_gene: TRBJ2-5; v_gene: TRBV5-4
CDR3aa: ASRVQGRTSNSPLH; j_gene: TRBJ1-6; v_gene: TRBV19